The 6 T cell receptor beta chains reported below all come from one sample, sequenced in a study of blood T cell repertoires in COVID-19 (dated by TCRdb to 2020 to 2021). Libraries were built with the immunoSEQ multiplex PCR assay. The table comes from immuneACCESS by way of TCRdb, which keeps in-frame sequences with V and J called. Part of the clones is missing from these tables; in studies checked, under half for an unresolved V gene and the rest for unknown reasons. This sample has a few hundred thousand clones in its table, and around 87% of those were observed once. The leading ten clones occupy 1.5% to 2.5% of the sample. Sequenced: PBMCs or T cells enriched from blood (not recorded which). The receptors stem from a man aged 40-49 years in a cohort exposed to, infected with or recovered from COVID-19 (not recorded which).

This chain links TRBV7-8 with TRBJ2-2; TRBD1 matches at 10 bases. This CDR3 has 17 residues. CDR1 SGHVS and CDR2 FQNEAQ come from the germline V gene. With 5 bases clipped from V and 4 bases from J, the junction kept 10 bases outside the gene matches. The DNA of the CDR3 is TGTGCCAGCAGCGCCCGGGGCAGGACAGGGGGCACCGGGGAGCTGTTTTTT. Its protein is CASSARGRTGGTGELFF.

The chain links TRBV12-2 to TRBJ2-1; the table's TRBD2 call for D was not verified on the DNA. TRBV12-2 is recorded as a pseudogene. The CDR3 runs 16 residues. The CDR3 sequence: CASRLGGGISYNEQFF. For the CDR3, the DNA is TGTGCAAGTCGCTTAGGTGGAGGGATCTCCTACAATGAGCAGTTCTTC.

This chain links TRBV28 with TRBJ2-2, with 10 bases aligning to TRBD1. CDR3 length: 16 residues. Germline trimming cut 11 bases from V and 0 bases from J; bases unmatched to any gene: 9. Germline values: CDR1 MDHEN, CDR2 SYDVKM. The CDR3, as DNA: TGTGCCTCAATTTCCGGACAGGGGGCGAACACCGGGGAGCTGTTTTTT. Translated, it gives CASISGQGANTGELFF. Full variable domain (outside the CDR3, taken from reference TRBV28 and TRBJ2-2): DVKVTQSSRYLVKRTGEKVFLECVQDMDHENMFWYRQDPGLGLRLIYFSYDVKMKEKGDIPEGYSVSREKKERFSLILESASTNQTSMYLCASISGQGANTGELFFGEGSRLTVL.

The chain recombines TRBV18 with TRBJ2-7; D unresolved. This CDR3 is built from 13 residues. The V end lost 5 bases, the J end lost 4 bases, and 12 bases lay between the germline ends. CDR1 and CDR2 from the germline V gene are KGHSH and LQKENI. The CDR3 region has the DNA TGTGCCAGCTCATCTCGCACAACATACGAGCAGTACTTC. Encoded protein: CASSSRTTYEQYF.

In this sample, this clone turned up once. The chain couples TRBV7-2 to TRBJ2-2, with D possibly being TRBD1 (6 bases). The CDR3 contains 15 residues. Trimming removed 5 bases at V and 4 bases at J, with 14 bases between. CDR1 and CDR2 (germline): SGHTA, FQGNSA. CDR3 nucleotides: TGTGCCAGCAGCCTGGACAGCCTAGTCACCGGGGAGCTGTTTTTT. This encodes CASSLDSLVTGELFF. Complete variable domain (other parts from reference TRBV7-2 and TRBJ2-2): GAGVSQSPSNKVTEKGKDVELRCDPISGHTALYWYRQSLGQGLEFLIYFQGNSAPDKSGLPSDRFSAERTGGSVSTLTIQRTQQEDSAVYLCASSLDSLVTGELFFGEGSRLTVL.

The rearrangement joins TRBV19 to TRBJ1-2; D uncertain. The CDR3 has 13 amino acids. The germline V gene has CDR1 LNHDA and CDR2 SQIVND (reference sequence). Trimming stripped 7 bases from V and 3 bases from J, with 12 bases between. This chain's CDR3 is CASTPQDYYGYTF. The CDR3 DNA reads as TGTGCCAGTACCCCCCAGGATTACTATGGCTACACCTTC. Combining the CDR3 with reference TRBV19 and TRBJ1-2 gives the whole variable domain DGGITQSPKYLFRKEGQNVTLSCEQNLNHDAMYWYRQDPGQGLRLIYYSQIVNDFQKGDIAEGYSVSREKKESFPLTVTSAQKNPTAFYLCASTPQDYYGYTFGSGTRLTVV.